The 5 T cell receptor beta chains given below trace back to one sample, sequenced in a study of Ad26.COV2.S vaccination and SARS-CoV-2 variants. Repertoires were generated with immunoSEQ multiplex PCR, while TCRdb's copy carries only in-frame clones and drops some. Of around 400,000 clones listed, 90% are singletons. Treatment described: around 19 received Ad26.COV2.S at low or high dose, single or two shots; five or six received placebo; per-sample allocation not given. Sample collection was performed on day 63 after the first vaccine or placebo injection. Sequences were derived from peripheral blood, sampled in a trial of Ad26.COV2.S vaccine versus placebo. The receptors derive from a person between 18 and 65 years old who received the Ad26.COV2.S COVID-19 vaccine or a placebo.

This clone has a single count. The chain couples TRBV30 to TRBJ1-5; D perhaps matches TRBD1 (5 bases). This CDR3 spans 15 amino acids. V lost 8 bases to trimming and J lost 0 bases, with 17 bases between them. Per the germline V gene, CDR1 is GTSNPN and CDR2 is SVGIG (reference sequence). DNA for the CDR3: TGTGCCGGATCTACAGGTTCCCTTAGCAATCAGCCCCAGCATTTT. Protein sequence: CAGSTGSLSNQPQHF.

V and J are TRBV20-1 and TRBJ2-3; 13 nucleotides match TRBD2. The CDR3 spans 15 residues. Germline V gene lookup returns CDR1 DFQATT and CDR2 SNEGSKA (reference sequence). The V segment lost 6 bases and the J segment 4 bases; nucleotides outside the gene matches: 7. CDR3 residues: CSASTSGRASDTQYF. The CDR3 DNA reads TGCAGTGCAAGTACTAGCGGGAGGGCCTCAGATACGCAGTATTTT.

This clone appeared a few times. The gene calls are TRBV15 and TRBJ2-7; 10 nucleotides match TRBD1. This CDR3 region has 14 residues. J gave up 5 bases and V 4 bases, and 5 bases lay outside the gene matches. In germline, CDR1 is LNHNV, CDR2 YYDKDF (reference sequence). CDR3 in DNA: TGTGCCACCAGCAAGGGACAGGGGAAGAACGAGCAGTACTTC. Translated: CATSKGQGKNEQYF.

The V gene is TRBV5-4, the J gene TRBJ2-7; D uncertain. V was trimmed by 0 bases and J by 4 bases, leaving 14 bases between them. In germline, CDR1 is SGHNT, CDR2 YYREEE (reference sequence). The CDR3 extends over 15 amino acids. The CDR3 protein is CASSLEGPATYEQYF. The CDR3 nucleotides are TGTGCCAGCAGCTTGGAGGGCCCGGCTACGTACGAGCAGTACTTC.

In the case of this clone: Other DNA sequences of this sample code for an identical CDR3. The rearrangement links TRBV18 to TRBJ2-3; D gene unclear. The CDR3 runs 15 residues. Trimming took 0 bases from V and 2 from J, leaving 9 bases between them. CDR1 KGHSH and CDR2 LQKENI come from the germline V gene. Written as DNA, the CDR3 is TGTGCCAGCTCACCACCGGGCCTATCCACAGATACGCAGTATTTT. As protein: CASSPPGLSTDTQYF.